This T cell receptor (beta chain) was recorded in a study of T cell repertoires in cytomegalovirus infection (dated by TCRdb to between 2018 and 2020). Some background on the complete study: Because public TCR beta signatures pointed to carriage of CMV infection together with the matching HLA type, the HLA type of each donor mattered for the analysis.

Sequenced on an Illumina HiSeq 1500. TCRdb ran its own pipeline on the public reads, namely fastp trimming at Q25 and MiXCR clone calling, and kept in-frame beta chains. Duplicate CDR3 protein sequences are folded into a single record with the most common DNA and genes. This sample has approximately 250,000 distinct CDR3 sequences in its table, and roughly 6.5% of those were observed once. In total, the top ten clones hold under 7% of the sample. The CDR3 covers 16 residues, taking in both the cysteine and the phenylalanine. Of the read, only the CDR3 DNA is kept; its 48 bases are in frame from base 1. Via the germline V gene, CDR1 is MNHEY and CDR2 SVGEGT. The germline V end is reduced by 3 bases and the J end by 3 bases; junction bases left unmatched: 9. A few counts support this clonotype. The antigen this receptor binds is unknown. No per-base quality is available; no much larger clone lies one base away.

Broad study findings and their caveats: The ex vivo response was dominated by HLA-C-restricted CMV-specific TCR beta clonotypes, and the single most frequent clonotype in two of eight donors was supplied by these HLA-C-restricted clonotypes. Cumulative frequency of public TCR beta family members discriminated carriers of CMV infection plus the relevant HLA type in this cohort and an independent approximately 370-donor cohort.

The sample comprised PBMCs. The receptor's source is a human donor in good health (CMV status not recorded). Some clones in this sample may be carry-over from other donors' samples. Recombination connected TRBV6-2 or TRBV6-3 to TRBJ2-7; 9 central nucleotides agree with TRBD1. For the CDR3, the sequence is CASSYVRGQGLYEQYF. The nucleotide sequence is TGTGCCAGCAGTTATGTGCGGGGACAGGGACTCTACGAGCAGTACTTC.